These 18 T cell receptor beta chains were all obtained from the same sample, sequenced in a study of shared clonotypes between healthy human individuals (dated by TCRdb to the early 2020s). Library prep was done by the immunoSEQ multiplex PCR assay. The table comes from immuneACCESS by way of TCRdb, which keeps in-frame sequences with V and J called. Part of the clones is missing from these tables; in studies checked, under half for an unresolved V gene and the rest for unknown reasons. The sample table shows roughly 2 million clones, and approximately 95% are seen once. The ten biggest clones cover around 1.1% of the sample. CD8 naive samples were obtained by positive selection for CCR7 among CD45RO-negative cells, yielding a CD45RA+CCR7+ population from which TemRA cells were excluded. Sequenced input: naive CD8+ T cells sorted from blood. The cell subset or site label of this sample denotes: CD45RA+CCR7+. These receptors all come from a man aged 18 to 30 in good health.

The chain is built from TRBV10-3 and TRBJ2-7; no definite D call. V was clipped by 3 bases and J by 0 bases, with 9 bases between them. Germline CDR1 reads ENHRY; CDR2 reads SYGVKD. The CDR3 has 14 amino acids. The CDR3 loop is CAISENLNSYEQYF. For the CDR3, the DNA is TGTGCCATCAGTGAAAATCTAAACTCCTACGAGCAGTACTTC.

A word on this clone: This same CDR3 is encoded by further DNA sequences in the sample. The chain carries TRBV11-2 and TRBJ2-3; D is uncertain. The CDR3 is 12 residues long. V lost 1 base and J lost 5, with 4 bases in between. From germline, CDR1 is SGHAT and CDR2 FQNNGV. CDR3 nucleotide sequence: TGTGCCAGCAGCTTAGCCCTAGATACGCAGTATTTT. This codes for CASSLALDTQYF. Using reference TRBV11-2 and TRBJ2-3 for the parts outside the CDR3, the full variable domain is EAGVAQSPRYKIIEKRQSVAFWCNPISGHATLYWYQQILGQGPKLLIQFQNNGVVDDSQLPKDRFSAERLKGVDSTLKIQPAKLEDSAVYLCASSLALDTQYFGPGTRLTVL.

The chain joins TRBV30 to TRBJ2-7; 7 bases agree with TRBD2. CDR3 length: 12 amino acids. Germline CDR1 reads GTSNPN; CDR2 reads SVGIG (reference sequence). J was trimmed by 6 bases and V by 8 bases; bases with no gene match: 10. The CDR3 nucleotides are TGTGCCGGCGGCGGGGGTCCGGGCGAGCAGTACTTC. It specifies CAGGGGPGEQYF.

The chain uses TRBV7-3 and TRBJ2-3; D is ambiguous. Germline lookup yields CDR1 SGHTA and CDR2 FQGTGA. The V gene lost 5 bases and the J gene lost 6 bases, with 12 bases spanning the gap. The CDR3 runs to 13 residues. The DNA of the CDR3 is TGTGCCAGCAGCCTGGACCCGGCTGATACGCAGTATTTT. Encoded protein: CASSLDPADTQYF.

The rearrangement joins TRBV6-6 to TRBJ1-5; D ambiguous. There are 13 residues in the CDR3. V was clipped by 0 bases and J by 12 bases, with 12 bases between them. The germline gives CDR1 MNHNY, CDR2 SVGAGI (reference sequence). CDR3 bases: TGTGCCAGCAGTTACTCGATGGCAATGAACCAGCATTTT. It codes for CASSYSMAMNQHF.

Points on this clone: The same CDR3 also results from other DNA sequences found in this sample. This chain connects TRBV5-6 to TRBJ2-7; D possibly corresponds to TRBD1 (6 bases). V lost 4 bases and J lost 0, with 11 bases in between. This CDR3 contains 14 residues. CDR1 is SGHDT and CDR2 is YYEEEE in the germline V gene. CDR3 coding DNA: TGTGCCAGCAGCCCGGACAGTCTCTCCTACGAGCAGTACTTC. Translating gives CASSPDSLSYEQYF.

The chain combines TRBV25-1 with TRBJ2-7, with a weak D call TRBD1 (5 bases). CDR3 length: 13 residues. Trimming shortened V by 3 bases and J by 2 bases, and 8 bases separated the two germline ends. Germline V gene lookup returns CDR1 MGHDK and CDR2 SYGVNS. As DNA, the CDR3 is TGTGCCAGCAGTGAGGGGCACACCTACGAGCAGTACTTC. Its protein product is CASSEGHTYEQYF.

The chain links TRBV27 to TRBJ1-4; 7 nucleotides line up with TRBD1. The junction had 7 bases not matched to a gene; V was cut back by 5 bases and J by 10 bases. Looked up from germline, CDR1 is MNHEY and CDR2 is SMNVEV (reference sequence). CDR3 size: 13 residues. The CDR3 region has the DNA TGTGCCAGCAGTCCGGGACAGCTAGGAAAACTGTTTTTT. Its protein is CASSPGQLGKLFF.

The CDR3 nucleotides read TGTGCCAGCAGCTTGGAGGGACAGGGAGCTTACCTCTATAATTCACCCCTCCACTTT. Its translation: CASSLEGQGAYLYNSPLHF. The chain employs TRBV5-5 and TRBJ1-6; 9 bases agree with TRBD1. The CDR3 consists of 19 residues. The trim removed 0 bases at V and 3 bases at J, leaving 10 bases unmatched. Per the germline V gene, CDR1 is SGHKS and CDR2 is YYEKEE (reference sequence).

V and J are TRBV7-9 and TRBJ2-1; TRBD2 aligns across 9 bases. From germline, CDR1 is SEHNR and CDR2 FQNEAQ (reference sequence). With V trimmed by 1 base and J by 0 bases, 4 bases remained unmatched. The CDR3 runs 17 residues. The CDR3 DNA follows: TGTGCCAGCAGCTTAGTACTAGCGGGTAGCTCCTACAATGAGCAGTTCTTC. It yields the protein CASSLVLAGSSYNEQFF.

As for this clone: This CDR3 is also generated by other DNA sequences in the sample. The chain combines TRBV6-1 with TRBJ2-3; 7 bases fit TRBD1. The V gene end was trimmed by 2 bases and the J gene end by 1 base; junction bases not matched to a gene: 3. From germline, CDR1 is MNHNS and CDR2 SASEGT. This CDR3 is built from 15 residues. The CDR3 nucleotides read TGTGCCAGCAGTGAATGGGACAGTCGCACAGATACGCAGTATTTT. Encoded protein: CASSEWDSRTDTQYF.

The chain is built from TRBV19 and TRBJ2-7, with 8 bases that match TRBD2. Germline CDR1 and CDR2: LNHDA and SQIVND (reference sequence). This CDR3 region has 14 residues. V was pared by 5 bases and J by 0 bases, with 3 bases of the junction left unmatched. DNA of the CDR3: TGTGCCAGTAGTGCTAGCGGGTTCTCCTACGAGCAGTACTTC. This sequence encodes CASSASGFSYEQYF.

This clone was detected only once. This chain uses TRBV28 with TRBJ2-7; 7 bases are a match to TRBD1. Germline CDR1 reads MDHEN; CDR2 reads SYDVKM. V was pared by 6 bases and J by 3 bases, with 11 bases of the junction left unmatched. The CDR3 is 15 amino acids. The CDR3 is CASSIVKTGNYEQYF. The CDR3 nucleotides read TGTGCCAGCAGCATCGTCAAGACAGGGAACTACGAGCAGTACTTC.

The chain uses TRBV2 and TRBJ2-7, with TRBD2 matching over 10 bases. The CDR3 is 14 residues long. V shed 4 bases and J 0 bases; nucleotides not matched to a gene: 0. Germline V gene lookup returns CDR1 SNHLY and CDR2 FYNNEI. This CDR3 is CASSASGSSYEQYF. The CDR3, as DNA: TGTGCCAGCAGTGCTAGCGGGAGCTCCTACGAGCAGTACTTC.

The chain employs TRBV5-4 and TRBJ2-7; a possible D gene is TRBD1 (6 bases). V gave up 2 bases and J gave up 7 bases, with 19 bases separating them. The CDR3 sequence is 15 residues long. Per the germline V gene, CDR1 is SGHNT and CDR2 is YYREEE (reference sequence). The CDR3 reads CASSFSGVGPWEQYF. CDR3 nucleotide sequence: TGTGCCAGCAGCTTTTCAGGGGTTGGCCCCTGGGAGCAGTACTTC.

This CDR3 is CASSLIGGQTDTQYF. CDR3 DNA sequence: TGTGCCAGCAGCTTGATCGGGGGGCAAACAGATACGCAGTATTTT. The rearrangement uses TRBV7-9 and TRBJ2-3; tentatively, D is TRBD2 (7 bases). This CDR3 has 15 residues. Germline CDR1 reads SEHNR; CDR2 reads FQNEAQ (reference sequence). V shed 3 bases and J shed 3 bases, with 13 bases lying between them.

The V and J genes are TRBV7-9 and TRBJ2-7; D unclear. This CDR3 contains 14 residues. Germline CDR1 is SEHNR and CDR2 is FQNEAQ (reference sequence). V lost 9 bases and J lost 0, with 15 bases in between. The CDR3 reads CASTSDPASYEQYF. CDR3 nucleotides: TGTGCCAGTACCAGCGACCCCGCCTCCTACGAGCAGTACTTC.

CDR3 in amino acids: CASGAGGWETQYF. The DNA for the CDR3 is TGTGCCAGCGGTGCAGGGGGCTGGGAGACCCAGTACTTC. The gene calls are TRBV6-1 and TRBJ2-5; 8 nucleotides line up with TRBD1. V lost 8 bases to trimming and J lost 5 bases; unmatched junction nucleotides: 7. The CDR3 loop spans 13 amino acids. Germline CDR1 MNHNS, CDR2 SASEGT.